This T cell receptor (beta chain) emerged from a study of CD8 T cells in ankylosing spondylitis. Study outcomes and limitations: Blood from ankylosing spondylitis patients appeared to carry a characteristic roughly 8-variant TCR beta motif.

TCRdb processed the 5' RACE reads anew with MiXCR; each CDR3 protein has one entry. The sample yields 180,000 or so distinct CDR3 sequences, 11% seen once. This CDR3 spans 14 amino acids. CDR1 DFQATT and CDR2 SNEGSKA come from the germline V gene (reference sequence). This clonotype was found many times. Its antigen is not identified. Sample: blood, either unsorted or a sorted T cell fraction (not recorded which). The source is a male donor with ankylosing spondylitis or in good health (not recorded which). J is TRBJ2-5 and V is TRBV20-1; 13 bases line up with TRBD2. The CDR3 DNA reads as TGCAGCCGAAAGGGACTAGCGGGGAAAGAGACCCAGTACTTC. Amino acid sequence: CSRKGLAGKETQYF.